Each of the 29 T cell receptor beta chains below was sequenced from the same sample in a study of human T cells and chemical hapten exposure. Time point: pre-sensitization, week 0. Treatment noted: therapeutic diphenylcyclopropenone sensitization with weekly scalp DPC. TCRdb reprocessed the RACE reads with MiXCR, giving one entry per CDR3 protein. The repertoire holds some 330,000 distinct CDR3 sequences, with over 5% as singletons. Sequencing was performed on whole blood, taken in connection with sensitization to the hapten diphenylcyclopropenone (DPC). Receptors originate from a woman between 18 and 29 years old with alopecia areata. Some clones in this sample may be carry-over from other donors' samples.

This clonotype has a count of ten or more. The CDR3 here is CASSDGYRAFF. The DNA of the CDR3 is TGTGCCAGCTCGGACGGCTATAGAGCTTTCTTT. This chain links TRBV18 with TRBJ1-1; D remains unclear. The V gene's germline CDR1 is KGHSH and CDR2 LQKENI. The CDR3 is 11 residues long. V was clipped by 6 bases and J by 10 bases, with 12 bases between them.

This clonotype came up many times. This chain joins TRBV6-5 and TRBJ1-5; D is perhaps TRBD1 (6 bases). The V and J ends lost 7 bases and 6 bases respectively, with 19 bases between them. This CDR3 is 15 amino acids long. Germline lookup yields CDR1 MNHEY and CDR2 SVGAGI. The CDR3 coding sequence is TGTGCCAGCAAACGTACAGGGTCGGGGAGTCAGCCCCAGCATTTT. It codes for CASKRTGSGSQPQHF.

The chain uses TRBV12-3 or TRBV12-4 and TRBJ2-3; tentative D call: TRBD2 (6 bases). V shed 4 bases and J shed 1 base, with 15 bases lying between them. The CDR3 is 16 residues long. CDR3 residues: CASSSPWGGGTDTQYF. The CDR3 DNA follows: TGTGCCAGCAGTTCACCGTGGGGCGGGGGCACAGATACGCAGTATTTT.

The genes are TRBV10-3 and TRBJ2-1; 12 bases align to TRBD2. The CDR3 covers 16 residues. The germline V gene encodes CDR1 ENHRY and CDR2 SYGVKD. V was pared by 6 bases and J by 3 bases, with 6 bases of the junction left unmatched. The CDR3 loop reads CAIRRTSGELYNEQFF. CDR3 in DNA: TGTGCCATCAGGAGGACTAGCGGGGAGCTCTACAATGAGCAGTTCTTC.

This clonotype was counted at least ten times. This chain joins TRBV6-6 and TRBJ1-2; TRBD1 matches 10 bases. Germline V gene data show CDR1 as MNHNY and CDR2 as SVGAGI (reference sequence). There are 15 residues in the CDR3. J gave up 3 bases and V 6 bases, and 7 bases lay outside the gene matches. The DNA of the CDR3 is TGTGCCAGCAGGACGACAGGGGGCCGGGACTATGGCTACACCTTC. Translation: CASRTTGGRDYGYTF.

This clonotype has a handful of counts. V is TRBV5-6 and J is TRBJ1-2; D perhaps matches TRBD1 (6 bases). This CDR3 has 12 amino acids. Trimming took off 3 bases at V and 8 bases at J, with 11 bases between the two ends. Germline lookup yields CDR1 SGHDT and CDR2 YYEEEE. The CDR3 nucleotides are TGTGCCAGCAGCTCTGAGGGGGAAGGCTACACCTTC. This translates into CASSSEGEGYTF.

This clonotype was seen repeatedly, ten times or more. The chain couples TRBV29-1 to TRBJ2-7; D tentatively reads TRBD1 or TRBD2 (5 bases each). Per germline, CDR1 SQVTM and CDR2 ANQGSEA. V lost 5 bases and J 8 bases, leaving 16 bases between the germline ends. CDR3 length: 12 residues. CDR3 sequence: CSVNDAGTKQYF. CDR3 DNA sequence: TGCAGCGTTAACGATGCCGGGACGAAGCAGTACTTC.

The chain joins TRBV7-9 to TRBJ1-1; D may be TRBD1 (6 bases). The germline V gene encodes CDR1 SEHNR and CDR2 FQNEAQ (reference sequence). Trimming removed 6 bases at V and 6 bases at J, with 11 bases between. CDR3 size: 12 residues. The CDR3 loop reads CASRQGQAEAFF. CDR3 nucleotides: TGTGCCAGCAGACAGGGTCAGGCTGAAGCTTTCTTT.

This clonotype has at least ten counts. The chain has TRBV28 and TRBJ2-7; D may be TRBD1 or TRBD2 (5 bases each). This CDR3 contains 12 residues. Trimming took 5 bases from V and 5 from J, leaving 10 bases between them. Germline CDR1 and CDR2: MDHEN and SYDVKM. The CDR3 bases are TGTGCCAGCAGTCCTGGGGACGACGAGCAGTACTTC. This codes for CASSPGDDEQYF.

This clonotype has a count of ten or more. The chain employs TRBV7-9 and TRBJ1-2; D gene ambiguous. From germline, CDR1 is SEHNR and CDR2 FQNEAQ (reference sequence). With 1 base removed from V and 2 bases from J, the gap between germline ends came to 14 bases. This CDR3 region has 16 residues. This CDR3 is CASSLELGGRNYGYTF. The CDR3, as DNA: TGTGCCAGCAGCTTAGAACTTGGCGGCCGCAACTATGGCTACACCTTC.

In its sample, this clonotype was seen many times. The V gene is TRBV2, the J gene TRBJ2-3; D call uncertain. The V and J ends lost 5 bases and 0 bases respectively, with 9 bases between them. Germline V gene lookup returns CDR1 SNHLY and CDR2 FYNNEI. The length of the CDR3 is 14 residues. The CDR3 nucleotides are TGTGCCAGCAGTCGGTCCTGGAGCACAGATACGCAGTATTTT. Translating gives CASSRSWSTDTQYF.

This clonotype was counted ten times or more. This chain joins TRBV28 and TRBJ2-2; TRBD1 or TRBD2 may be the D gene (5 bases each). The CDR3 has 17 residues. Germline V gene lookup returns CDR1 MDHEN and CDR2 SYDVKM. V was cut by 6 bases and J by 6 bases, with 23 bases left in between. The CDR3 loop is CASRPPGTHRGAGELFF. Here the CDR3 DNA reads TGTGCCAGCAGACCACCCGGGACCCACCGGGGAGCCGGGGAGCTGTTTTTT.

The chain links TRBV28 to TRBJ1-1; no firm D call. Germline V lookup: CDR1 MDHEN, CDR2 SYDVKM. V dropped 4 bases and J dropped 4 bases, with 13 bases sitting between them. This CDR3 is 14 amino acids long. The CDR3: CASSSFRSATEAFF. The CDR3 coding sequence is TGTGCCAGCAGTTCATTCCGGTCCGCCACTGAAGCTTTCTTT.

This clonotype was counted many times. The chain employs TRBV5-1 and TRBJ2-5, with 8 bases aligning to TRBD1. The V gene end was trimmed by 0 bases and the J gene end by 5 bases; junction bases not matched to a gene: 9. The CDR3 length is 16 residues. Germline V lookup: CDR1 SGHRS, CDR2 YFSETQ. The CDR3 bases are TGCGCCAGCAGCTTGGAGGGGGACAGGTTTGTTGAGACCCAGTACTTC. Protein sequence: CASSLEGDRFVETQYF.

The CDR3 region is CSARSGTGGLDNEQFF. The CDR3 DNA follows: TGCAGTGCTAGATCCGGGACAGGGGGTCTGGACAATGAGCAGTTCTTC. The chain combines TRBV20-1 with TRBJ2-1; 11 bases match TRBD1. V was clipped by 2 bases and J by 5 bases; unmatched bases: 8. The CDR3 has 16 residues. Germline CDR1 reads DFQATT; CDR2 reads SNEGSKA (reference sequence).

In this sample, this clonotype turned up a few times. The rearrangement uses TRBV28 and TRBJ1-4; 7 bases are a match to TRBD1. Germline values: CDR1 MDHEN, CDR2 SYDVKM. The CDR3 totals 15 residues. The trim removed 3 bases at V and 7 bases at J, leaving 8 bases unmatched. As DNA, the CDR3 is TGTGCCAGCAGTTTCGGGGACAGAAACCGTGAAAAACTGTTTTTT. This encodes CASSFGDRNREKLFF.

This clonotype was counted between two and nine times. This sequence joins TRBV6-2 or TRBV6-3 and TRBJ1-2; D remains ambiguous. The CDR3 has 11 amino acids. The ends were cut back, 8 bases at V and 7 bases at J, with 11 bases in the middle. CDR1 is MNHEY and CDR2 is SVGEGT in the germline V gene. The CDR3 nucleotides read TGTGCCAGCTATCAGCCCGGTGGCTACACCTTC. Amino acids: CASYQPGGYTF.

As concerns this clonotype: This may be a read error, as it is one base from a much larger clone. For the CDR3, the DNA is TGCAGTGCTAGTATAGGGCAGAATTGCGAGCAGTACTTC. It is translated as CSASIGQNCEQYF. The V and J genes are TRBV20-1 and TRBJ2-7, with D hard to call. Germline V gene data show CDR1 as DFQATT and CDR2 as SNEGSKA (reference sequence). Between the trimmed V and J ends, which lost 3 bases and 6 bases, there was a span of 15 bases. The CDR3 runs 13 residues.

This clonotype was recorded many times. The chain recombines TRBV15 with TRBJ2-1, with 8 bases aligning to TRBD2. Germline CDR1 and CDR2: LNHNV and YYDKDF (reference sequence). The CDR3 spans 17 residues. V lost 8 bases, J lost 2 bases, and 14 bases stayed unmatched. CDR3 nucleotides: TGTGCCACCGCCCCCAGTTTTGGGGGACTAGCCTACAATGAGCAGTTCTTC. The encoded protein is CATAPSFGGLAYNEQFF.

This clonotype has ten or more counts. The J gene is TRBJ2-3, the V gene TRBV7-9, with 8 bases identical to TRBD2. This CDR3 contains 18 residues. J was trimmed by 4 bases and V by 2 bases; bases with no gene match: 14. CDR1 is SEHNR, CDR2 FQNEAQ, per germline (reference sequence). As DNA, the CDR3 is TGTGCCAGCAGCTTACCCAGCGGGGGCCACGTAGGCGCAGATACGCAGTATTTT. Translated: CASSLPSGGHVGADTQYF.

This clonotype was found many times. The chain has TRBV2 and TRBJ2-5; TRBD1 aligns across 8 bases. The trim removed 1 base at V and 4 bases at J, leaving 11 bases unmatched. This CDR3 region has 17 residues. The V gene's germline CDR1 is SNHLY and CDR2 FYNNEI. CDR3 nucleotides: TGTGCCAGCAGTGAAGTACCAGGACAGGGAGATTTAGAGACCCAGTACTTC. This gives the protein CASSEVPGQGDLETQYF.

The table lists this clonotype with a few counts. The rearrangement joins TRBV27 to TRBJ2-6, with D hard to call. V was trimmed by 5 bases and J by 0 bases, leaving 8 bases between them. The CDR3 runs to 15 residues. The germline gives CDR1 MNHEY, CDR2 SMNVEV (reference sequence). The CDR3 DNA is TGTGCCAGCAGTAGGAGTAGCTCTGGGGCCAACGTCCTGACTTTC. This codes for CASSRSSSGANVLTF.

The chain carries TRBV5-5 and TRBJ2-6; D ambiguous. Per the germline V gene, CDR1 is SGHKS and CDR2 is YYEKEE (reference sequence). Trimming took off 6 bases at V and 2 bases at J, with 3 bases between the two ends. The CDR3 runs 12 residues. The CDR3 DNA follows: TGTGCCAGCACTACTGGGGCCAACGTCCTGACTTTC. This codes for CASTTGANVLTF.

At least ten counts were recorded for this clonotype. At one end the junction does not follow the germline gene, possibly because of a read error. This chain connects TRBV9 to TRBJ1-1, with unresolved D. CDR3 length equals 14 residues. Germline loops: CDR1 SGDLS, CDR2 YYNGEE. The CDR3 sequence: CASSVEGRNTEAFF. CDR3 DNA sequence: TGTGCCAGCAGTGTAGAAGGAAGGAACACTGAAGCTTTCTTT.

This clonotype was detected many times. CDR3 bases: TGTGCCAGCAGCTTATCCGGGGGGAGCCTCAATGAGCAGTTCTTC. It encodes CASSLSGGSLNEQFF. The V call is TRBV7-2, the J call TRBJ2-1; 7 bases align to TRBD2. CDR3 length: 15 amino acids. The germline CDR1 and CDR2 sequences are SGHTA and FQGNSA. Losses at the gene ends were 2 bases for V and 6 bases for J; bases not matched to a gene: 7.

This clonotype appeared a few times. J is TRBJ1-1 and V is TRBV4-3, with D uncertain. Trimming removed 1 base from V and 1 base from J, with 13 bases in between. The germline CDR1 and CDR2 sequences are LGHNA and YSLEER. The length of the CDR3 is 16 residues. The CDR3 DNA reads TGCGCCAGCAGCCAAGTGTTAGGACGGCCGAACACTGAAGCTTTCTTT. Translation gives CASSQVLGRPNTEAFF.

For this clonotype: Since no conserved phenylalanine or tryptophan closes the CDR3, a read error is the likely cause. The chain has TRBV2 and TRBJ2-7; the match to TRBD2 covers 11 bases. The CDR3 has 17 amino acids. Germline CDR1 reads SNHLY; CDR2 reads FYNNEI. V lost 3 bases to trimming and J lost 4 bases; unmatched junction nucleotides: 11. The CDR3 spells CASSDTSGGHTKYEQYI. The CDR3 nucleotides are TGTGCCAGCAGTGACACTAGCGGGGGCCATACGAAGTACGAGCAGTACATC.

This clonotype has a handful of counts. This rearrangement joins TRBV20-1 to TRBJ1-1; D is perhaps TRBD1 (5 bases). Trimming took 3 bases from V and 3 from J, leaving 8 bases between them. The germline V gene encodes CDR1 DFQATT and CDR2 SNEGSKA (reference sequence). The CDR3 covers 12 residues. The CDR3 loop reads CSASLGDTEAFF. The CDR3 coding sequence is TGCAGTGCTAGCTTGGGGGACACTGAAGCTTTCTTT.

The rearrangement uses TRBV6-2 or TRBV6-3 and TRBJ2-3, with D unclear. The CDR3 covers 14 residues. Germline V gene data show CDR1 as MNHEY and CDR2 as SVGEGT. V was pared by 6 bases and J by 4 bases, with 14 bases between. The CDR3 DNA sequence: TGTGCCAGCAGCCCATTTAAGGTTTCAGATACGCAGTATTTT. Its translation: CASSPFKVSDTQYF.